These 5 T cell receptor beta chains were all obtained from the same sample, sequenced in a study of blood T cell repertoires in COVID-19. Method: immunoSEQ multiplex PCR; TCRdb's copy keeps in-frame clones and lacks some. In the table there are tens of thousands of clones, roughly 80% of which are singletons. The sample was peripheral blood. The receptors stem from a human donor in a cohort sampled during active or convalescent COVID-19.

V is TRBV14 and J is TRBJ2-1; 10 bases fit TRBD2. This CDR3 has 20 amino acids. The trim removed 2 bases at V and 0 bases at J, leaving 13 bases unmatched. Germline V gene sequence: CDR1 SGHDN, CDR2 FVKESK. CDR3 nucleotides: TGTGCCAGCAGCCAATTTATGACTAGCGGGTACCAGAGCTCCTACAATGAGCAGTTCTTC. Translating it yields CASSQFMTSGYQSSYNEQFF.

There are a few counts of this clone. This chain links TRBV21-1 with TRBJ1-3; TRBD1 was called by the table and not checked on the DNA. TRBV21-1 is deemed a pseudogene. The CDR3 extends over 16 amino acids. The CDR3 sequence: CASFHDRDSSGNTIYF. The DNA of the CDR3 is TGTGCCAGCTTTCACGACCGGGACAGCTCTGGAAACACCATATATTTT.

The rearrangement uses TRBV7-2 and TRBJ1-2; D is unclear. This CDR3 contains 17 residues. Germline V gene data show CDR1 as SGHTA and CDR2 as FQGNSA. Trimming cost V 0 bases and J 0 bases, with 14 bases left between them. The CDR3 DNA sequence: TGTGCCAGCAGCTTAGCGAACACAGCATATGCTAACTATGGCTACACCTTC. This encodes CASSLANTAYANYGYTF.

V and J are TRBV6-5 and TRBJ1-3; TRBD1 might be the D (6 bases). Germline values: CDR1 MNHEY, CDR2 SVGAGI. V dropped 0 bases and J dropped 3 bases, with 12 bases sitting between them. The CDR3 is made up of 16 amino acids. The CDR3 nucleotides are TGTGCCAGCAGTTACTCAACAGGGTCGGGTGGAAACACCATATATTTT. This codes for CASSYSTGSGGNTIYF.

The rearrangement joins TRBV7-2 to TRBJ2-1; maybe TRBD1 (6 bases). CDR1 is SGHTA, CDR2 FQGNSA, per germline. Trimming left V 5 bases short and J 5 bases short, with 13 bases between. CDR3 length: 14 amino acids. The CDR3 protein is CASSGTYSDNEQFF. The DNA for the CDR3 is TGTGCCAGCAGCGGGACATATTCCGACAATGAGCAGTTCTTC.